Listed here are 17 T cell receptor beta chains from one sample, sequenced in a study of tumor and adjacent non-tumor tissue in lung cancer. The library came from three nested PCR rounds adapted from ARM-PCR protocols. One entry per CDR3 protein, called by TCRdb with MiXCR from the multiplex PCR reads. The sample shows 130,000 or so distinct CDR3 sequences, 66% of them seen only once. This sample's RNA came from whole unsorted tissue. Sequencing used lung tumor tissue. The origin of the receptors is a man aged 30 to 45 with non-small cell lung cancer.

As to this clonotype: Without the conserved terminal phenylalanine or tryptophan, this CDR3 likely stems from a read error. This sequence joins TRBV6-5 and TRBJ1-3, with unresolved D. Trimming shortened V by 6 bases and J by 2 bases, and 11 bases separated the two germline ends. This CDR3 comprises 14 residues. CDR1 and CDR2 from the germline V gene are MNHEY and SVGAGI. CDR3 bases: TGTGCCAGCAGAACGAAAGTAACTGGAAACACCATATATCTT. This codes for CASRTKVTGNTIYL.

This clonotype has just a few counts. This may be a read error: a much more frequent sequence differs by one nucleotide. The chain is built from TRBV6-2 or TRBV6-3 and TRBJ1-2; D remains unclear. Germline assignment: CDR1 MNHEY and CDR2 SVGEGT. The CDR3 has 14 residues. V was trimmed by 2 bases and J by 10 bases, leaving 17 bases between them. As DNA, the CDR3 is TGTGCCAGCAGTTACGCCCAGGAGGACTGGGACTACACCTTC. It yields the protein CASSYAQEDWDYTF.

This clonotype was seen only once. The genes are TRBV6-2 or TRBV6-3 and TRBJ2-1; 10 nucleotides align to TRBD2. V dropped 7 bases and J dropped 3; count of bases not matched to a gene: 6. This CDR3 spans 15 amino acids. Germline values: CDR1 MNHEY, CDR2 SVGEGT. The CDR3, as DNA: TGTGCCAGCAATTCGAGCGGGGGGGACTACAATGAGCAGTTCTTC. This codes for CASNSSGGDYNEQFF.

The rearrangement links TRBV12-3 or TRBV12-4 to TRBJ1-3, with no clear D. This CDR3 region has 13 residues. V was pared by 1 base and J by 16 bases, with 17 bases between. The CDR3 nucleotides read TGTGCCAGCAGTTTAGTGGCTGGAAACACTATGTATTTT. Its protein product is CASSLVAGNTMYF.

Note on this clonotype: A clone one base away is much larger, so this may be a read error. The chain recombines TRBV4-1 with TRBJ2-7, with D possibly matching TRBD2 (6 bases). V was shortened by 0 bases and J by 4 bases, with 13 bases between the two germline ends. Germline assignment: CDR1 MGHRA and CDR2 YSYEKL. This CDR3 spans 15 amino acids. CDR3 protein: CASSQEVGRGYEQYF. The CDR3 DNA sequence: TGCGCCAGCAGCCAAGAAGTCGGGAGAGGATACGAGCAGTACTTC.

On this clonotype itself: A much larger clone differs from this one at a single base, so this may be a read error. This chain links TRBV20-1 with TRBJ1-2; D possibly corresponds to TRBD1 (6 bases). The germline V and J ends were trimmed by 3 bases and 10 bases, with 18 bases remaining between them. This CDR3 comprises 13 residues. The germline gives CDR1 DFQATT, CDR2 SNEGSKA (reference sequence). Here the CDR3 reads CSAREDLTGDYTF. The CDR3 DNA sequence: TGCAGTGCTAGGGAAGACTTGACAGGCGACTACACCTTC.

The V gene is TRBV10-3, the J gene TRBJ2-7, with D maybe TRBD2 (6 bases). The ends were cut back, 6 bases at V and 0 bases at J, with 18 bases in the middle. The germline V gene has CDR1 ENHRY and CDR2 SYGVKD. The CDR3 length is 16 residues. CDR3 coding DNA: TGTGCCATCAGCGGGTCCGGAGGGAGAAGCTCCTACGAGCAGTACTTC. This codes for CAISGSGGRSSYEQYF.

On this clonotype: A read error may account for a junction end that differs from germline. The chain links TRBV20-1 to TRBJ2-1; D remains ambiguous. From germline, CDR1 is DFQATT and CDR2 SNEGSKA (reference sequence). The CDR3 runs 15 residues. CDR3 bases: TGCAGTGCCCCGGCCCAAGTAAGCTCCTATAATGAGGAGTTCTTC. Amino acids: CSAPAQVSSYNEEFF.

This clonotype was seen once. This may stem from a read error, because a much larger clone lies one nucleotide away. The V call is TRBV6-6, the J call TRBJ1-1, with D perhaps TRBD1 (5 bases). Germline V lookup: CDR1 MNHNY, CDR2 SVGAGI (reference sequence). The CDR3 runs 15 residues. DNA of the CDR3: TGTGCCAGCAGTGACCCCGGGACGGCTACCACTGAAGCTTTATTT. This gives the protein CASSDPGTATTEALF.

This clonotype was counted once. Germline is not matched at one junction end, which may reflect a read error. This chain joins TRBV6-5 and TRBJ2-3; D is possibly TRBD2 (7 bases). This CDR3 spans 16 amino acids. Germline lookup yields CDR1 MNHEY and CDR2 SVGAGI. CDR3 residues: CARSSGGTRGTDTQYF. The DNA for the CDR3 is TGTGCCAGGAGTTCGGGGGGCACCCGGGGTACAGATACGCAGTATTTT.

As concerns this clonotype: One end of the junction is discordant with germline, which a read error may explain. The rearrangement uses TRBV12-3 or TRBV12-4 and TRBJ1-2; D remains unclear. The length of the CDR3 is 11 residues. For the CDR3, the DNA is TGTGCCAACAGTGTAGGGAGTGGCTTCACCTTC. Protein: CANSVGSGFTF.

This clonotype is medium-sized in the sample. The chain combines TRBV5-4 with TRBJ2-1; no firm D call. The CDR3 totals 12 residues. Trimming removed 0 bases from V and 7 bases from J, with 5 bases in between. Germline V gene data show CDR1 as SGHNT and CDR2 as YYREEE (reference sequence). The CDR3 loop is CASSLGGNEQFF. The CDR3 DNA reads TGTGCCAGCAGCTTGGGTGGGAATGAGCAGTTCTTC.

Note on this clonotype: An end of the junction does not agree with germline; a read error may underlie this. The rearrangement uses TRBV6-2 or TRBV6-3 and TRBJ2-6; 8 positions agree with TRBD1. The germline CDR1 and CDR2 sequences are MNHEY and SVGEGT. The CDR3 length is 15 residues. This CDR3 reads CACSLRGPGANVLTF. CDR3 bases: TGTGCCTGCAGCCTCAGGGGGCCTGGGGCCAACGTCCTGACTTTC.

Ten or more counts support this clonotype. This chain connects TRBV29-1 to TRBJ2-2; 7 positions match TRBD2. Looked up from germline, CDR1 is SQVTM and CDR2 is ANQGSEA. V lost 6 bases and J lost 5; bases outside the gene matches: 9. This CDR3 region has 14 residues. For the CDR3, the DNA is TGCAGCGTCGGGGAAGTCGGGGGGACCGGGGAGCTGTTTTTT. It translates to CSVGEVGGTGELFF.

As to this clonotype: A read error may be the cause here, since a much bigger clone is one base away. The V gene is TRBV6-1, the J gene TRBJ1-1, with 7 bases lining up with TRBD1. The germline V gene has CDR1 MNHNS and CDR2 SASEGT. The CDR3 spans 14 residues. CDR3: CASSRTGMNTDAFF. The CDR3 DNA sequence: TGTGCCAGCAGCAGGACAGGTATGAACACTGACGCTTTCTTT.

This clonotype was seen many times. V is TRBV11-1 and J is TRBJ2-5; no clear D. The CDR3 totals 14 residues. Germline V CDR1 and CDR2: SGHAT, FQDESV (reference sequence). Trimming left V 2 bases short and J 5 bases short, with 12 bases between. In DNA, the CDR3 is TGTGCCAGCAGCTTATCGGGTGAGGAGGAGACCCAGTACTTC. It codes for CASSLSGEEETQYF.

This sequence joins TRBV5-1 and TRBJ1-4; no clear D. This CDR3 is 14 amino acids long. V was clipped by 3 bases and J by 7 bases, with 13 bases between them. The germline V gene has CDR1 SGHRS and CDR2 YFSETQ. CDR3 DNA sequence: TGCGCCAGCAGCTGCGAGATAGCTAGTGAAAAACTGTTTTTT. It is translated as CASSCEIASEKLFF.